This TCR beta chain was recorded in a study of cytomegalovirus exposure and HLA in healthy donors. It was with 60 Vbeta and 13 Jbeta primers that the PCR ran. Produced via immunoSEQ multiplex PCR; TCRdb's table is partial and in-frame only. The sample records 150,000 to 200,000 clones, roughly 80% being singletons. Losses at the gene ends were 5 bases for V and 3 bases for J; bases not matched to a gene: 5. CDR3 length: 15 residues. Germline V gives CDR1 SEHNR, CDR2 FQNEAQ (reference sequence). This sequence joins TRBV7-9 and TRBJ2-7, with 12 bases lining up with TRBD1. The sequenced sample was PBMCs. The TCR sequence derives from a young man in good health and CMV-seropositive. CDR3 DNA sequence: TGTGCCAGCAGCGCGGGACAGGGGGCGCGCTACGAGCAGTACTTC. Protein product: CASSAGQGARYEQYF.